This T cell receptor (beta chain) derives from a study of T cells in Graves' hyperthyroidism and ophthalmopathy. Whole-study findings and limits: Most expanded thyroid clonotypes above 0.001 recurred in blood.

This clonotype came up many times. Its specificity is not known. Trimming took off 8 bases at V and 6 bases at J, with 16 bases between the two ends. The CDR3 runs 13 residues. CDR1 and CDR2 from the germline V gene are LNHDA and SQIVND (reference sequence). Regions amplified from RNA transcripts were the TCR beta CDR3 regions. The primer set for the first-round RT-PCR of the TCR CDR3 was HTBI. TCRdb reprocessed the multiplex PCR reads with MiXCR, giving one entry per CDR3 protein. The sample comprises about 280,000 distinct CDR3 sequences, less than 30% of which are singletons, and about 25% rests with the top ten. Sample collection date corresponds to first hyperthyroidism diagnosis, prior to any ophthalmopathy symptoms.

The chain is built from TRBV19 and TRBJ1-2; no definite D call. Sequencing was performed on blood. This sequence was found in a middle-aged man with Graves' hyperthyroidism that later progressed to Graves' ophthalmopathy. As DNA, the CDR3 is TGTGCCAGTGCCTCTGAGACACTCGATGGCTACACCTTC. Translated: CASASETLDGYTF. The whole variable domain, remainder taken from reference TRBV19 and TRBJ1-2, is DGGITQSPKYLFRKEGQNVTLSCEQNLNHDAMYWYRQDPGQGLRLIYYSQIVNDFQKGDIAEGYSVSREKKESFPLTVTSAQKNPTAFYLCASASETLDGYTFGSGTRLTVV.